The sequence of this T cell receptor (beta chain) was determined in a study of blood T cell repertoires in COVID-19 (dated by TCRdb to 2020 to 2022). In the study overall: Samples from collaborators originated in the United States, Italy and Spain and spanned both the acute and convalescent phases of COVID-19. Sample metadata almost always included a de-identified subject ID, COVID-19 status, age in years and sex. Subjects who had been exposed to COVID-19, were actively infected with it, or had recovered from it provided the deeply sampled blood TCRbeta repertoires that made up the dataset. Where available, HLA class I and class II types were obtained from metadata supplied by the sample provider rather than from assay-based typing. The material from the prospective study consisted of cDNA or gDNA derived from T cells, B-cell-depleted T cells, or PBMCs. The repertoires were made available in a free public database intended to serve as a resource for research on the immune response to SARS-CoV-2. The samples were drawn from two sources: the first 160 participants of the ongoing ImmuneRACE study, and 1,200 or so subjects contributed by 6 global collaborators.

This clone appeared a single time. This clone's antigen is unknown. There are no base qualities to consult, and no much larger clone falls within one base. Beyond this particular receptor, the publication reports: The amount of clinical and demographic metadata varied by source and participant and was provided uncurated.

One collaborating source in Seattle enrolled patients during active infection and followed them longitudinally through the course of disease. Whole blood was collected in K2EDTA tubes by collaborating institutions according to the institutions' own protocols. For TCRbeta analysis, collaborators shipped samples in one of three forms: frozen whole blood, isolated PBMCs, or DNA extracted from either of those sample types. TCRbeta CDR3 regions were amplified from genomic DNA using the immunoSEQ Assay, a bias-controlled multiplex PCR. The original pipeline was this. The number of nucleated cells in each sample was estimated from the amplification of reference gene primers within the assay. To quantify the absolute abundance of each unique TCRbeta CDR3 rearrangement, sequence reads were collapsed and filtered. For each sample, productive Simpson clonality was calculated as the square root of Simpson's diversity index over productive rearrangements. TCRdb carries this immuneACCESS record with in-frame sequences only. Its versions omit some clonotypes, under half of them owing to an unresolved V gene in the studies checked, with the rest unexplained. V and J calls and clone size follow that table, whereas D and trimming were derived from the DNA. The sample table contains 130,000 to 150,000 clones; only one count was recorded for around 85% of them. The top ten hold around 8% of the sample.

The sequencing input was peripheral blood. The source is a woman aged 55-69 years with COVID-19, enrolled during active disease.

This receptor has the CDR3 CASINRVGANVLTF. Here is the DNA: TGTGCCAGCATAAACAGGGTTGGGGCCAACGTCCTGACTTTC. The rearrangement joined TRBV21-1 to TRBJ2-6; TRBD1 is the table's D call, not checked against the DNA. TRBV21-1 is deemed a pseudogene. The CDR3, from cysteine to phenylalanine, totals 14 residues. Only the CDR3 region is kept as DNA, spanning 42 bases read in frame from base 1.